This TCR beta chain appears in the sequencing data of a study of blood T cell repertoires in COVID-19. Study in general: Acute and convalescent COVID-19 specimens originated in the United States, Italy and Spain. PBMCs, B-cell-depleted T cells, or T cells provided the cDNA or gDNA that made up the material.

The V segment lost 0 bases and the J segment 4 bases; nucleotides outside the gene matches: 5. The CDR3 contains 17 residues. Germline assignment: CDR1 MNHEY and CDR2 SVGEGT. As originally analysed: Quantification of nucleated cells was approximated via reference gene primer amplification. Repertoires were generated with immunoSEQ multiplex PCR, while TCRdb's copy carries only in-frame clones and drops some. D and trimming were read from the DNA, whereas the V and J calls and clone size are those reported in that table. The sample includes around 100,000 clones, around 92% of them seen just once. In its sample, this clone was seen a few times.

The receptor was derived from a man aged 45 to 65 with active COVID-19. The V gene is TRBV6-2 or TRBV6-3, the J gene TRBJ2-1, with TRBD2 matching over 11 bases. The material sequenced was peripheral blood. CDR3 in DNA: TGTGCCAGCAGTTACTCCCCGACTAGCGGGATTTACAATGAGCAGTTCTTC. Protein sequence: CASSYSPTSGIYNEQFF.